The text below deals with one TCR beta chain. TCRdb re-called the 5' RACE reads, yielding one record per CDR3 amino acid sequence without DNA. This sample's table has 200,000 to 300,000 distinct CDR3 sequences. The data are from a study of T cells expressing NK-cell markers. Germline lookup yields CDR1 SGHAT and CDR2 FQNNGV. The CDR3 is 15 residues long. The TCR was taken from a woman between 18 and 70 years old in good health. The sample taken for sequencing was blood T cells: a sorted CD56 or NKG2C T cell subset, CD4+ or CD8+ T cells, or bulk PBMC T cells (not recorded which). The genes are TRBV11-2 and TRBJ2-3; the TRBD2 assignment by TCRdb is unverifiable without DNA. CDR3 residues: CASSLLAGTGDTQYF. Complete variable domain (other parts from reference TRBV11-2 and TRBJ2-3): EAGVAQSPRYKIIEKRQSVAFWCNPISGHATLYWYQQILGQGPKLLIQFQNNGVVDDSQLPKDRFSAERLKGVDSTLKIQPAKLEDSAVYLCASSLLAGTGDTQYFGPGTRLTVL.